These 17 T cell receptor beta chains came from one sample sequenced in a study of spatial heterogeneity in lung cancer. Time point described: blood at routine non-recurrence follow-up after resection. TCRdb independently ran MiXCR on the 5' RACE reads; one entry per CDR3 protein. This table holds around 32,000 distinct CDR3 sequences, 10% found once. Sequences were derived from PBMCs, sampled at follow-up. Receptor source: a female donor with early-stage non-small cell lung cancer.

This clonotype was seen repeatedly, ten times or more. This rearrangement joins TRBV28 to TRBJ2-2; TRBD2 might be the D (6 bases). V lost 7 bases and J 5 bases, leaving 8 bases between the germline ends. Germline lookup yields CDR1 MDHEN and CDR2 SYDVKM. The CDR3 runs 12 residues. As DNA, the CDR3 is TGTGCCAGCACCGCGGGGACCGGGGAGCTGTTTTTT. It translates to CASTAGTGELFF.

A few counts support this clonotype. The chain recombines TRBV19 with TRBJ1-5, with D tentatively TRBD1 (5 bases). V gave up 4 bases and J gave up 5 bases, with 6 bases separating them. CDR1 LNHDA and CDR2 SQIVND come from the germline V gene (reference sequence). The CDR3 consists of 12 residues. The CDR3 loop reads CASSTGYQPQHF. The CDR3 nucleotides read TGTGCCAGTAGTACAGGGTATCAGCCCCAGCATTTT.

In its sample, this clonotype was seen a few times. The V and J genes are TRBV11-2 and TRBJ1-1, with a tentative D call TRBD1 (6 bases). V was clipped by 5 bases and J by 5 bases, with 18 bases between them. The CDR3 runs to 15 residues. Germline V gene sequence: CDR1 SGHAT, CDR2 FQNNGV. CDR3 amino acids: CASSAPWGGKTEAFF. The CDR3, as DNA: TGTGCCAGCAGCGCACCTTGGGGGGGCAAAACTGAAGCTTTCTTT.

There are many counts of this clonotype. The chain is built from TRBV7-2 and TRBJ2-2; D is unresolved. V lost 5 bases to trimming and J lost 5 bases, with 21 bases between them. This CDR3 has 17 residues. CDR1 and CDR2 (germline): SGHTA, FQGNSA. CDR3 in amino acids: CASSPTLVGWSTGELFF. CDR3 nucleotide sequence: TGTGCCAGCAGCCCTACGTTGGTGGGTTGGTCAACCGGGGAGCTGTTTTTT.

This clonotype was seen many times. V is TRBV7-2 and J is TRBJ1-4; unclear D gene. The CDR3 totals 17 residues. The germline V gene has CDR1 SGHTA and CDR2 FQGNSA. Trimming stripped 5 bases from V and 2 bases from J, with 18 bases between. Here the CDR3 reads CASSPLLGFGTNEKLFF. The CDR3, as DNA: TGTGCCAGCAGCCCTCTCCTTGGCTTTGGGACTAATGAAAAACTGTTTTTT.

There are a few counts of this clonotype. The V gene is TRBV5-1, the J gene TRBJ2-1; 10 bases are a match to TRBD2. The germline V gene has CDR1 SGHRS and CDR2 YFSETQ. The CDR3 spans 16 residues. After removal of 1 base from V and 8 bases from J, the junction contained 9 bases not matched to a gene. As DNA, the CDR3 is TGCGCCAGCAGCTTGCCTCAGACTAGCGGGTACGATGAGCAGTTCTTC. It specifies CASSLPQTSGYDEQFF.

This clonotype was counted between two and nine times. The chain has TRBV11-2 and TRBJ2-5; TRBD1 matches 8 bases. The length of the CDR3 is 14 residues. V dropped 5 bases and J dropped 3; count of bases not matched to a gene: 5. CDR1 SGHAT and CDR2 FQNNGV come from the germline V gene. Here the CDR3 reads CASSRNRGKETQYF. CDR3 in DNA: TGTGCCAGCAGCCGAAACAGGGGGAAAGAGACCCAGTACTTC.

This sequence joins TRBV5-1 and TRBJ1-6; D might be TRBD1 (5 bases). This CDR3 spans 13 amino acids. V lost 0 bases, J lost 8 bases, and 6 bases lay in between. Germline V gene sequence: CDR1 SGHRS, CDR2 YFSETQ. This CDR3 reads CASSLEGYSPLHF. For the CDR3, the DNA is TGCGCCAGCAGCTTGGAGGGGTATTCACCCCTCCACTTT.

In this sample, this clonotype turned up many times. The chain is built from TRBV6-2 or TRBV6-3 and TRBJ2-7; D is possibly TRBD1 or TRBD2 (5 bases each). With 7 bases removed from V and 0 bases from J, the gap between germline ends came to 7 bases. The CDR3 sequence is 12 residues long. The germline gives CDR1 MNHEY, CDR2 SVGEGT. The CDR3 coding sequence is TGTGCCAGCAAGGGGAGCTCCTACGAGCAGTACTTC. Translating it yields CASKGSSYEQYF.

This clonotype was seen ten or more times. CDR3: CSARRGRPYEQYF. The CDR3 region has the DNA TGCAGTGCTAGGAGGGGGCGCCCCTACGAGCAGTACTTC. V gene TRBV20-1 combines with J gene TRBJ2-7, with 7 positions matching TRBD1. CDR1 DFQATT and CDR2 SNEGSKA come from the germline V gene (reference sequence). V gave up 3 bases and J gave up 2 bases; unmatched junction bases: 4. This CDR3 has 13 residues.

This clonotype came up a few times. This sequence joins TRBV28 and TRBJ2-3; no clear D. This CDR3 region has 14 residues. From germline, CDR1 is MDHEN and CDR2 SYDVKM. Trimming cost V 2 bases and J 1 base, with 7 bases left between them. The CDR3: CASSLGLGTDTQYF. The CDR3 DNA reads TGTGCCAGCAGTTTAGGGCTGGGCACAGATACGCAGTATTTT. The complete variable domain, with remaining parts taken from reference TRBV28 and TRBJ2-3, reads DVKVTQSSRYLVKRTGEKVFLECVQDMDHENMFWYRQDPGLGLRLIYFSYDVKMKEKGDIPEGYSVSREKKERFSLILESASTNQTSMYLCASSLGLGTDTQYFGPGTRLTVL.

This clonotype has a count of ten or more. V is TRBV7-9 and J is TRBJ2-3, with 8 bases matching TRBD2. The CDR3 is made up of 15 amino acids. Per the germline V gene, CDR1 is SEHNR and CDR2 is FQNEAQ (reference sequence). Unmatched junction bases numbered 10, after V lost 5 bases and J lost 6 bases. CDR3 loop: CASSLSGGPQDTQYF. For the CDR3, the DNA is TGTGCCAGCAGCCTAAGCGGGGGACCTCAGGATACGCAGTATTTT.

The sample holds a few counts of this clonotype. The chain recombines TRBV5-1 with TRBJ2-1, with D perhaps matching TRBD1 (5 bases). V shed 4 bases and J shed 0 bases, with 11 bases lying between them. Germline V gives CDR1 SGHRS, CDR2 YFSETQ. The length of the CDR3 is 15 residues. The chain's CDR3 is CASSLDSYSYNEQFF. The CDR3 bases are TGCGCCAGCAGCCTCGACAGTTACTCCTACAATGAGCAGTTCTTC.

The sample holds many counts of this clonotype. This chain uses TRBV28 with TRBJ2-5; D is uncertain. The length of the CDR3 is 14 residues. The germline CDR1 and CDR2 sequences are MDHEN and SYDVKM. V shed 4 bases and J shed 1 base, with 10 bases lying between them. CDR3: CASSSPGFQETQYF. Here the CDR3 DNA reads TGTGCCAGCAGTTCGCCCGGTTTCCAAGAGACCCAGTACTTC.

This clonotype was seen repeatedly, ten times or more. The chain has TRBV11-1 and TRBJ2-5; 8 bases align to TRBD2. This CDR3 comprises 17 residues. The V gene end was trimmed by 4 bases and the J gene end by 0 bases; junction bases not matched to a gene: 10. CDR1 and CDR2 from the germline V gene are SGHAT and FQDESV (reference sequence). The CDR3 sequence: CASSSAGGPRYQETQYF. The CDR3 nucleotides are TGTGCCAGCAGCTCGGCGGGGGGTCCGAGGTACCAAGAGACCCAGTACTTC. Looking up the rest from reference TRBV11-1 and TRBJ2-5 gives the full variable domain: EAEVAQSPRYKITEKSQAVAFWCDPISGHATLYWYRQILGQGPELLVQFQDESVVDDSQLPKDRFSAERLKGVDSTLKIQPAELGDSAMYLCASSSAGGPRYQETQYFGPGTRLLVL.

In this sample, this clonotype is medium-sized. J is TRBJ2-5 and V is TRBV7-2, with 7 nucleotides matching TRBD2. Germline loops: CDR1 SGHTA, CDR2 FQGNSA. Trimming removed 6 bases from V and 2 bases from J; junction bases left unmatched: 18. The CDR3 has 18 amino acids. In DNA form, the CDR3 reads TGTGCCAGCAGTCAGACGGGGGGACTAAGAGTCGGACAAGAGACCCAGTACTTC. Translated, it gives CASSQTGGLRVGQETQYF.

This clonotype showed up many times. The chain links TRBV28 to TRBJ2-1, with a weak D call TRBD2 (6 bases). The V and J ends lost 8 bases and 8 bases respectively, with 16 bases between them. The CDR3 covers 13 residues. The germline CDR1 and CDR2 sequences are MDHEN and SYDVKM. The CDR3 reads CASGTTSPDEQFF. DNA of the CDR3: TGTGCCAGCGGTACTACTAGCCCCGATGAGCAGTTCTTC.